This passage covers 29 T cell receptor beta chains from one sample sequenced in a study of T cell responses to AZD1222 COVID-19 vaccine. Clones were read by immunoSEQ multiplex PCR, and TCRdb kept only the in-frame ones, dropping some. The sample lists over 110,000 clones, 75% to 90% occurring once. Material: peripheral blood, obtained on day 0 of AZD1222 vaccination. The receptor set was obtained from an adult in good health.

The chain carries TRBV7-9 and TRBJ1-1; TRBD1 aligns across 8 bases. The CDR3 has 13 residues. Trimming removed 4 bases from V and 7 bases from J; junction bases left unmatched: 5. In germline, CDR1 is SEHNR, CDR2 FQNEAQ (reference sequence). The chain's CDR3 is CASSSGQGYEAFF. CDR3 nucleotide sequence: TGTGCCAGCAGCTCAGGACAGGGATATGAAGCTTTCTTT.

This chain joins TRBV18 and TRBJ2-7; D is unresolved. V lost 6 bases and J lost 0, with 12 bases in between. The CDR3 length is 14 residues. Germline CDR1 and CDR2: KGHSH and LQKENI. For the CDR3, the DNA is TGTGCCAGCTCGGAGACAAGGAGCTCCTACGAGCAGTACTTC. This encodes CASSETRSSYEQYF.

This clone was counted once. Written as DNA, the CDR3 is TGTGCCAGCTCATATGACCTGAACACTGAAGCTTTCTTT. Its protein is CASSYDLNTEAFF. The gene calls are TRBV18 and TRBJ1-1; the D is unclear. This CDR3 is 13 amino acids long. Germline CDR1 is KGHSH and CDR2 is LQKENI. Trimming pared 5 bases from V and 0 bases from J, leaving 7 bases between.

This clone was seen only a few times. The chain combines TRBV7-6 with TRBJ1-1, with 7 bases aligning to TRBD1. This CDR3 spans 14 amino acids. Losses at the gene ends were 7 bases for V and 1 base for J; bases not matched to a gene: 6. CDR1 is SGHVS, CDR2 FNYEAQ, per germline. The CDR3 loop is CASISTGTNTEAFF. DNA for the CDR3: TGTGCCAGCATATCGACAGGGACGAACACTGAAGCTTTCTTT.

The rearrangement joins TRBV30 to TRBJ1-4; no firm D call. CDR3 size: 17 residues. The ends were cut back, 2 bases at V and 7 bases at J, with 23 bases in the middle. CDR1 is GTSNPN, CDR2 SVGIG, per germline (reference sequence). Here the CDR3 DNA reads TGTGCCTGGAGTCCCGGTCCCTCACAGATGGGAAGTGAAAAACTGTTTTTT. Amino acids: CAWSPGPSQMGSEKLFF. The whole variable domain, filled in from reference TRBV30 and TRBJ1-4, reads SQTIHQWPATLVQPVGSPLSLECTVEGTSNPNLYWYRQAAGRGLQLLFYSVGIGQISSEVPQNLSASRPQDRQFILSSKKLLLSDSGFYLCAWSPGPSQMGSEKLFFGSGTQLSVL.

The CDR3 is CASSLRTSGGDEQFF. Written as DNA, the CDR3 is TGTGCCAGCAGCCTACGGACTAGCGGGGGCGATGAGCAGTTCTTC. The V gene is TRBV7-2, the J gene TRBJ2-1; 13 bases are shared with TRBD2. V shed 5 bases and J 8 bases; nucleotides not matched to a gene: 6. Germline V lookup: CDR1 SGHTA, CDR2 FQGNSA. This CDR3 region has 15 residues.

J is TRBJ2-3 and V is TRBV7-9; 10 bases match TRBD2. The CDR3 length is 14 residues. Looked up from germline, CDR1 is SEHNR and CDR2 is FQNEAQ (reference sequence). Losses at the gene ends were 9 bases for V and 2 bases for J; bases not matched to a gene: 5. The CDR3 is CASTLAGSTDTQYF. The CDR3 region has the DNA TGTGCCAGTACACTAGCGGGGTCCACAGATACGCAGTATTTT.

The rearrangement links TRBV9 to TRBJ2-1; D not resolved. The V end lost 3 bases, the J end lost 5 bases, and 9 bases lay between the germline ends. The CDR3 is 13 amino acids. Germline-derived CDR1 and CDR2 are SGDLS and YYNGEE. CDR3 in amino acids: CASSGWTDNEQFF. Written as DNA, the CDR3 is TGTGCCAGCAGCGGGTGGACCGACAATGAGCAGTTCTTC.

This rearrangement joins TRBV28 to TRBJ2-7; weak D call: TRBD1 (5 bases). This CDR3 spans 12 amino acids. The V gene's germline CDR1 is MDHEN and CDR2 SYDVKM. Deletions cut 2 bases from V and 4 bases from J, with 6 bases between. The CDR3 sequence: CASSLKGYEQYF. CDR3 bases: TGTGCCAGCAGTTTAAAGGGGTACGAGCAGTACTTC. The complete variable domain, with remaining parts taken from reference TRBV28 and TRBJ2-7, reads DVKVTQSSRYLVKRTGEKVFLECVQDMDHENMFWYRQDPGLGLRLIYFSYDVKMKEKGDIPEGYSVSREKKERFSLILESASTNQTSMYLCASSLKGYEQYFGPGTRLTVT.

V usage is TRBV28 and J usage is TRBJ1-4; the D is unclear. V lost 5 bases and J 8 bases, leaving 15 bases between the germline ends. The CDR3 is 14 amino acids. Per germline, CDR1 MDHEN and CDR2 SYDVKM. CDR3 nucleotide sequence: TGTGCCAGCAGTGCAGGTGATACTAGGGAAAAACTGTTTTTT. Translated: CASSAGDTREKLFF.

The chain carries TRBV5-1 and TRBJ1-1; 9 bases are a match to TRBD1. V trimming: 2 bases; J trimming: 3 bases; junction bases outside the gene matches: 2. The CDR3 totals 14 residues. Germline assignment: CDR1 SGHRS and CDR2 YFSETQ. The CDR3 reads CASSFGTGYTEAFF. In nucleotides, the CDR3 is TGCGCCAGCAGCTTCGGGACAGGGTACACTGAAGCTTTCTTT. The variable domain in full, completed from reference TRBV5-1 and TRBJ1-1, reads KAGVTQTPRYLIKTRGQQVTLSCSPISGHRSVSWYQQTPGQGLQFLFEYFSETQRNKGNFPGRFSGRQFSNSRSEMNVSTLELGDSALYLCASSFGTGYTEAFFGQGTRLTVV.

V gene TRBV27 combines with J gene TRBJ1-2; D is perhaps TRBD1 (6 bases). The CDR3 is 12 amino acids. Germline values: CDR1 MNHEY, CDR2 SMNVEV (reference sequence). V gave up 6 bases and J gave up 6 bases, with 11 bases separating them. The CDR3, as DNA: TGTGCCAGCAGGCCGCCAGGGGATGGCTACACCTTC. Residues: CASRPPGDGYTF.

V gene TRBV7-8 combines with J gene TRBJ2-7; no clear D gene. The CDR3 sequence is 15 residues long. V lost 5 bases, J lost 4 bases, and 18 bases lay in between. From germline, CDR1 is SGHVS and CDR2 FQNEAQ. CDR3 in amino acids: CASSPAPTGGYEQYF. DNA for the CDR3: TGTGCCAGCAGCCCCGCGCCCACGGGTGGATACGAGCAGTACTTC.

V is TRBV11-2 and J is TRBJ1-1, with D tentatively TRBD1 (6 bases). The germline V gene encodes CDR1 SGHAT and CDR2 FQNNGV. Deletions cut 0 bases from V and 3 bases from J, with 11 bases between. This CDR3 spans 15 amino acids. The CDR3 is CASSLDETGYTEAFF. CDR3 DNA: TGTGCCAGCAGCTTAGATGAGACAGGATACACTGAAGCTTTCTTT.

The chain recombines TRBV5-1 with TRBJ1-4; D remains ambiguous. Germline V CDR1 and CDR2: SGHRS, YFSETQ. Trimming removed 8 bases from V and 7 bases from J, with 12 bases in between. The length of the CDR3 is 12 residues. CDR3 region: CASYNTAEKLFF. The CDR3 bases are TGCGCCAGTTATAACACCGCTGAAAAACTGTTTTTT.

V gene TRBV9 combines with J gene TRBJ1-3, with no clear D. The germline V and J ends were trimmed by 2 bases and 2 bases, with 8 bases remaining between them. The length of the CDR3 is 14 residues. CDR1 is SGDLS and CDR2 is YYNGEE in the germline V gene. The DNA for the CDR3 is TGTGCCAGCAGCGTCGGGAAGGCTGGAAACACCATATATTTT. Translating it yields CASSVGKAGNTIYF.

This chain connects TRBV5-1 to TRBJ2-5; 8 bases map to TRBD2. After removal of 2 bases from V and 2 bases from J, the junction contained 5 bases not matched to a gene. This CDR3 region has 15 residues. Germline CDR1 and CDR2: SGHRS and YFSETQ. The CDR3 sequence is CASSLRGGLQETQYF. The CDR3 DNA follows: TGCGCCAGCAGCTTACGGGGGGGCCTACAAGAGACCCAGTACTTC.

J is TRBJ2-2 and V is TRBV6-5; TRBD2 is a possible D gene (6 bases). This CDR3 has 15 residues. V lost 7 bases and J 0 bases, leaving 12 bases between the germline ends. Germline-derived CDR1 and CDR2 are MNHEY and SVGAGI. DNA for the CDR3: TGTGCCAGCACGCTGGGACTGGCGAACACCGGGGAGCTGTTTTTT. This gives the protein CASTLGLANTGELFF.

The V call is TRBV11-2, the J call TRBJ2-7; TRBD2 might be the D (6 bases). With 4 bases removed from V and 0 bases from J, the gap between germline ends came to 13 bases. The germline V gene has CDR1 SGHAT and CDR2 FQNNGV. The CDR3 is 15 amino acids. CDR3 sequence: CASSYRTTNSYEQYF. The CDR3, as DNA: TGTGCCAGCAGCTATCGGACTACCAACTCCTACGAGCAGTACTTC.

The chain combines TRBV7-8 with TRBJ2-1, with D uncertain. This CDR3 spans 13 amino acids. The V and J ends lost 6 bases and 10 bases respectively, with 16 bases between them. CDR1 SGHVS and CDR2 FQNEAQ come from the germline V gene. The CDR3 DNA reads TGTGCCAGCAGTCAGGCCGTCTGGGAAGAGCAGTTCTTC. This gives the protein CASSQAVWEEQFF.

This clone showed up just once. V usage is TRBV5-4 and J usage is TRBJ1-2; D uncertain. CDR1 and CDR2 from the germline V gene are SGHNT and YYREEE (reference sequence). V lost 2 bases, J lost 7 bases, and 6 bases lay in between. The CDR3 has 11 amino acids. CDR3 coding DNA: TGTGCCAGCAGCTTATTGGGTGGCTACACCTTC. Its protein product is CASSLLGGYTF.

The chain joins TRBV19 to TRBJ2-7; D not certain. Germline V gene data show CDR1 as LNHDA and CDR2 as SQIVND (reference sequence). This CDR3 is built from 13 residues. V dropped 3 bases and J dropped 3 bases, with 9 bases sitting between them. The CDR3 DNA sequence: TGTGCCAGTAGTATGTCTGGGAACTACGAGCAGTACTTC. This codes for CASSMSGNYEQYF.

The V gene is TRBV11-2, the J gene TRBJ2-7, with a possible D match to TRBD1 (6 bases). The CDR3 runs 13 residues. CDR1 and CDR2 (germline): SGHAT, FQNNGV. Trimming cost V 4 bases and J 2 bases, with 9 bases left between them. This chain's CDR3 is CASSSGHPYEQYF. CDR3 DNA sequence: TGTGCCAGCAGCTCGGGACACCCCTACGAGCAGTACTTC.

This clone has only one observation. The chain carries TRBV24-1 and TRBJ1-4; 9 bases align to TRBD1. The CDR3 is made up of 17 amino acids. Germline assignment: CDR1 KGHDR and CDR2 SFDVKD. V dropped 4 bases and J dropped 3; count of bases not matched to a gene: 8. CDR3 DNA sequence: TGTGCCACCAGTGACTCTACAGGGGGCGGCTCTAATGAAAAACTGTTTTTT. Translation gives CATSDSTGGGSNEKLFF.

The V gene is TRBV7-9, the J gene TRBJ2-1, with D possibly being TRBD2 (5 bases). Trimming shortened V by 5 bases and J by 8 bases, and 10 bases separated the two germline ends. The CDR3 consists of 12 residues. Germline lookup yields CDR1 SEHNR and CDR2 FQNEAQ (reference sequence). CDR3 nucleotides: TGTGCCAGCAGCCTCTCGAGGGATGAGCAGTTCTTC. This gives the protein CASSLSRDEQFF.

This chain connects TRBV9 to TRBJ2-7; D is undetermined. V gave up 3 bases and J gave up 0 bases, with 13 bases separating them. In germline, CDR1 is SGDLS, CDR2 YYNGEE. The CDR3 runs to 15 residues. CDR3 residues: CASSEVWSLSYEQYF. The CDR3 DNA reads TGTGCCAGCAGCGAAGTGTGGTCCCTCTCCTACGAGCAGTACTTC. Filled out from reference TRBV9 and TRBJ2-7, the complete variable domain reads DSGVTQTPKHLITATGQRVTLRCSPRSGDLSVYWYQQSLDQGLQFLIQYYNGEERAKGNILERFSAQQFPDLHSELNLSSLELGDSALYFCASSEVWSLSYEQYFGPGTRLTVT.

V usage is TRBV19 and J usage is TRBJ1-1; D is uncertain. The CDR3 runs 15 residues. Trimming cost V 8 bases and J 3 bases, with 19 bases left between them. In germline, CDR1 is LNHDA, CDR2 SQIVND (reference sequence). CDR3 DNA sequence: TGTGCCAGTGTATCGTGGAATGGCGGAGACACTGAAGCTTTCTTT. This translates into CASVSWNGGDTEAFF. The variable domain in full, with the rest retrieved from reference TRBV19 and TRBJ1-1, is DGGITQSPKYLFRKEGQNVTLSCEQNLNHDAMYWYRQDPGQGLRLIYYSQIVNDFQKGDIAEGYSVSREKKESFPLTVTSAQKNPTAFYLCASVSWNGGDTEAFFGQGTRLTVV.

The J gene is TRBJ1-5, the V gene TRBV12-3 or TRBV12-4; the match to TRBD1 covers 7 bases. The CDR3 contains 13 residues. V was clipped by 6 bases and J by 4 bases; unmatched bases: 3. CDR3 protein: CASSPGQNQPQHF. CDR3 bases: TGTGCCAGCAGCCCGGGACAGAATCAGCCCCAGCATTTT.

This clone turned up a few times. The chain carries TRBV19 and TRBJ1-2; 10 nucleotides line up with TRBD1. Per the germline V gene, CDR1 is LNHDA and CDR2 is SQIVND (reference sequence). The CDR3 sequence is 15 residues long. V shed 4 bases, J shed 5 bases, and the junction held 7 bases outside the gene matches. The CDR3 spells CASSTGTGVGYGYTF. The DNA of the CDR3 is TGTGCCAGTAGTACCGGGACAGGGGTTGGTTATGGCTACACCTTC.